The T cell receptor (delta chain) described here comes from a study of gamma-delta chains in newborns, infants, children. Overall study context: Innate gammadelta T cells reportedly expand polyclonally right after birth, driven by microbial exposure, per the title.

The trim removed 5 bases at V and 1 base at J, leaving 10 bases unmatched. Germline CDR1 reads GEAIGNYY; CDR2 reads EKD. This CDR3 comprises 20 residues. This clone qualifies as medium-sized. Other DNA sequences in the same sample also yield this CDR3. TCRdb reran clone calling via CATT on the reads. The table includes around 6,700 delta-chain clones, 0.55% to 0.7% detected once. The sequencing sample was made of blood. The V and J genes are TRDV2 and TRDJ3; 13 bases map to TRDD3. The clonotype was recovered from a child who was a newborn, infant or young child, either healthy, febrile or measles-vaccinated (not recorded which). DNA of the CDR3: TGTGCCTGTGTTTCTACTGGGGGATACGGGACTTCCTGGGACACCCGACAGATGTTTTTC. It translates to CACVSTGGYGTSWDTRQMFF.